This T cell receptor beta chain is drawn from a study of early T cells in non-severe SARS-CoV-2 infection. Germline V CDR1 and CDR2: SQVTM, ANQGSEA. Trimming stripped 6 bases from V and 10 bases from J, with 16 bases between. The length of the CDR3 is 12 residues. The protocol attached unique molecular identifiers to individual cDNA molecules. TCRdb used MiXCR to reprocess the 5' RACE reads, holding one entry per CDR3 protein. The sample includes 69,000 or so distinct CDR3 sequences, under 9.5% of them seen just once. Sequencing used whole blood. The V and J genes are TRBV29-1 and TRBJ2-1; D is possibly TRBD1 (6 bases). This TCR was sampled from an adult who was a healthcare worker with PCR-confirmed SARS-CoV-2 infection or an uninfected control (not recorded which). The CDR3 loop is CSVGDRSVEQFF. CDR3 coding DNA: TGCAGCGTGGGAGACAGGTCAGTAGAGCAGTTCTTC.